What follows are 24 T cell receptor beta chains derived from one specimen sequenced in a study of T-cell memory formation after mild COVID-19. TCRdb re-analysed the 5' RACE reads in MiXCR, keeping a single row per CDR3 protein. The table includes about 190,000 distinct CDR3 sequences, approximately 16% detected once. Sequenced material: PBMCs or a T cell subset sorted from them (not recorded which). The source is an adult woman who had mild COVID-19 (a few samples of this study predate the infection). Cell type and time point are not known.

The chain employs TRBV7-2 and TRBJ2-1, with no clear D. Germline CDR1 SGHTA, CDR2 FQGNSA. This CDR3 region has 18 residues. With 0 bases removed from V and 2 bases from J, the gap between germline ends came to 17 bases. The CDR3 nucleotides read TGTGCCAGCAGCTTAGCGGGGTTCCCTTTGAGAACCTACAATGAGCAGTTCTTC. Residues: CASSLAGFPLRTYNEQFF.

This chain uses TRBV7-8 with TRBJ2-1; TRBD1 might be the D (6 bases). The CDR3 has 17 amino acids. CDR1 and CDR2 (germline): SGHVS, FQNEAQ. The ends were cut back, 7 bases at V and 4 bases at J, with 23 bases in the middle. CDR3 coding DNA: TGTGCCAGCATCCCCTACAAACCCCTTACAGGGTACAATGAGCAGTTCTTC. It encodes CASIPYKPLTGYNEQFF.

This clonotype was detected only a few times. The chain recombines TRBV15 with TRBJ1-2; D possibly corresponds to TRBD1 (5 bases). The germline CDR1 and CDR2 sequences are LNHNV and YYDKDF (reference sequence). The V end lost 5 bases, the J end lost 6 bases, and 22 bases lay between the germline ends. This CDR3 is built from 16 residues. The CDR3 reads CATSGPRSGRGNGYTF. For the CDR3, the DNA is TGTGCCACCAGCGGGCCGAGGTCGGGACGAGGAAATGGCTACACCTTC.

The chain couples TRBV12-3 or TRBV12-4 to TRBJ1-6; no definite D call. The length of the CDR3 is 15 residues. Deletions cut 0 bases from V and 3 bases from J, with 6 bases between. For the CDR3, the DNA is TGTGCCAGCAGTTTAGCTGCAGGCTATAATTCACCCCTCCACTTT. Encoded protein: CASSLAAGYNSPLHF.

This clonotype turned up a few times. The chain joins TRBV11-2 to TRBJ1-1; D may be TRBD1 (5 bases). Germline V gene lookup returns CDR1 SGHAT and CDR2 FQNNGV. V was trimmed by 5 bases and J by 0 bases, leaving 16 bases between them. The CDR3 spans 16 residues. The CDR3 region has the DNA TGTGCCAGCAGCCCCCATGGGACGGCCATGAACACTGAAGCTTTCTTT. Amino acid sequence: CASSPHGTAMNTEAFF. The entire variable domain, with the rest obtained from reference TRBV11-2 and TRBJ1-1, is as follows: EAGVAQSPRYKIIEKRQSVAFWCNPISGHATLYWYQQILGQGPKLLIQFQNNGVVDDSQLPKDRFSAERLKGVDSTLKIQPAKLEDSAVYLCASSPHGTAMNTEAFFGQGTRLTVV.

A few counts support this clonotype. CDR3 in DNA: TGCGCCAGCAGCTTGGCCGCGGGAGGGGAATACGAGCAGTACTTC. It encodes CASSLAAGGEYEQYF. The chain joins TRBV5-1 to TRBJ2-7; 9 bases align to TRBD2. The length of the CDR3 is 15 residues. V was pared by 0 bases and J by 4 bases, with 5 bases of the junction left unmatched. The germline gives CDR1 SGHRS, CDR2 YFSETQ.

A few counts support this clonotype. The chain is built from TRBV7-9 and TRBJ1-1, with TRBD1 matching over 8 bases. The V segment lost 2 bases and the J segment 1 base; nucleotides outside the gene matches: 0. Germline lookup yields CDR1 SEHNR and CDR2 FQNEAQ (reference sequence). CDR3 length equals 14 residues. The CDR3 sequence is CASSLQGANTEAFF. The DNA for the CDR3 is TGTGCCAGCAGCTTACAGGGGGCGAACACTGAAGCTTTCTTT.

This clonotype has more than one count but fewer than ten. The CDR3 coding sequence is TGTGCCAGCAGCCAAGCAGGACACCCAACTAATGAAAAACTGTTTTTT. Amino acid sequence: CASSQAGHPTNEKLFF. The chain has TRBV4-2 and TRBJ1-4; tentatively, D is TRBD1 (5 bases). Germline lookup yields CDR1 LGHNA and CDR2 YNFKEQ. V dropped 1 base and J dropped 0 bases, with 9 bases sitting between them. CDR3 size: 16 residues.

This clonotype was seen a handful of times. The chain uses TRBV20-1 and TRBJ2-3; D uncertain. The CDR3 runs 13 residues. Trimming took off 3 bases at V and 0 bases at J, with 7 bases between the two ends. CDR1 is DFQATT, CDR2 SNEGSKA, per germline (reference sequence). DNA of the CDR3: TGCAGTGCTAGGGATATAAGCACAGATACGCAGTATTTT. Translated, it gives CSARDISTDTQYF.

The sample holds a few counts of this clonotype. V usage is TRBV12-3 or TRBV12-4 and J usage is TRBJ1-1; D is unclear. Trimming left V 3 bases short and J 1 base short, with 9 bases between. The CDR3 loop spans 14 amino acids. The CDR3: CASSFATGNTEAFF. For the CDR3, the DNA is TGTGCCAGCAGTTTCGCGACGGGGAACACTGAAGCTTTCTTT.

The chain carries TRBV5-4 and TRBJ1-5; a weak D match, TRBD1 (5 bases). The V end lost 4 bases, the J end lost 1 base, and 9 bases lay between the germline ends. The germline CDR1 and CDR2 sequences are SGHNT and YYREEE (reference sequence). This CDR3 has 14 amino acids. The CDR3 spells CASSLRDSNQPQHF. The CDR3 DNA follows: TGTGCCAGCAGCCTCAGGGACAGCAATCAGCCCCAGCATTTT.

This clonotype appeared a few times. J is TRBJ2-1 and V is TRBV5-1; TRBD2 aligns across 12 bases. The ends lost 7 bases at V and 8 bases at J; junction bases unmatched: 10. The CDR3 is 15 residues long. CDR1 SGHRS and CDR2 YFSETQ come from the germline V gene. The CDR3 region is CASQKLAGGFDEQFF. The CDR3 DNA reads TGCGCCAGCCAAAAACTAGCGGGAGGTTTCGATGAGCAGTTCTTC.

The chain recombines TRBV20-1 with TRBJ2-3, with D tentatively TRBD2 (6 bases). Germline CDR1 DFQATT, CDR2 SNEGSKA (reference sequence). Between the trimmed V and J ends, which lost 5 bases and 2 bases, there was a span of 11 bases. CDR3 length: 13 amino acids. The CDR3 reads CSAEWGVTDTQYF. The CDR3 nucleotides read TGCAGTGCTGAGTGGGGGGTCACAGATACGCAGTATTTT.

This clonotype was recorded a few times. V is TRBV7-3 and J is TRBJ2-5; no firm D call. Trimming took 5 bases from V and 5 from J, leaving 12 bases between them. From germline, CDR1 is SGHTA and CDR2 FQGTGA. The CDR3 runs to 13 residues. CDR3 in DNA: TGTGCCAGCAGCACTGGACCCGGGGAGACCCAGTACTTC. Amino acid sequence: CASSTGPGETQYF.

For this clonotype: The CDR3 ends on some other residue instead of the conserved phenylalanine or tryptophan, so this is likely a read error. The chain couples TRBV2 to TRBJ2-5, with D maybe TRBD2 (6 bases). V dropped 4 bases and J dropped 2 bases, with 11 bases sitting between them. Germline V gene data show CDR1 as SNHLY and CDR2 as FYNNEI. This CDR3 is built from 14 residues. CDR3 DNA: TGTGCCAGCAGTGGGAGGGGACTTCAAGAGACCCAGTACTTA. It specifies CASSGRGLQETQYL.

In this sample, this clonotype turned up many times. The chain recombines TRBV12-3 or TRBV12-4 with TRBJ1-2; D uncertain. The V end lost 2 bases, the J end lost 4 bases, and 8 bases lay between the germline ends. The CDR3 is 13 residues long. The CDR3 nucleotides read TGTGCCAGCAGTTTATTTGAAACCTATGGCTACACCTTC. It codes for CASSLFETYGYTF.

This clonotype was seen ten or more times. The chain joins TRBV20-1 to TRBJ1-1, with D perhaps TRBD1 (6 bases). CDR3 length: 14 residues. V dropped 3 bases and J dropped 0 bases, with 11 bases sitting between them. Germline V CDR1 and CDR2: DFQATT, SNEGSKA (reference sequence). In DNA form, the CDR3 reads TGCAGTGCTAGCGAAGGGGGAATGAACACTGAAGCTTTCTTT. It encodes CSASEGGMNTEAFF.

The chain recombines TRBV7-9 with TRBJ2-5; tentatively, D is TRBD2 (5 bases). V lost 0 bases, J lost 5 bases, and 13 bases lay in between. The germline V gene has CDR1 SEHNR and CDR2 FQNEAQ (reference sequence). There are 15 residues in the CDR3. CDR3 in amino acids: CASSLAEAVGETQYF. The CDR3 DNA reads as TGTGCCAGCAGCTTAGCGGAGGCAGTGGGGGAGACCCAGTACTTC.

This clonotype was seen more than once but under ten times. The CDR3 is CASSLGVGTDTQYF. The DNA for the CDR3 is TGTGCCAGCAGTTTGGGAGTCGGCACAGATACGCAGTATTTT. The chain links TRBV12-3 or TRBV12-4 to TRBJ2-3; the D gene is possibly TRBD2 (5 bases). V dropped 3 bases and J dropped 1 base, with 8 bases sitting between them. CDR3 size: 14 residues.

This clonotype has a handful of counts. This rearrangement joins TRBV12-3 or TRBV12-4 to TRBJ1-5; 7 nucleotides line up with TRBD1. V dropped 6 bases and J dropped 6; count of bases not matched to a gene: 8. The CDR3 loop spans 14 amino acids. The DNA of the CDR3 is TGTGCCAGCAGCACAGGGGTGGCGGGTCAGCCCCAGCATTTT. As protein: CASSTGVAGQPQHF.

The genes are TRBV7-3 and TRBJ2-3; TRBD2 agrees at 9 bases. V lost 2 bases, J lost 1 base, and 7 bases stayed unmatched. The V gene's germline CDR1 is SGHTA and CDR2 FQGTGA. This CDR3 comprises 17 residues. CDR3 region: CASSLSPLAGRTDTQYF. Here the CDR3 DNA reads TGTGCCAGCAGCTTATCTCCTCTAGCGGGGCGCACAGATACGCAGTATTTT. The variable domain in full, completed from reference TRBV7-3 and TRBJ2-3, reads GAGVSQTPSNKVTEKGKYVELRCDPISGHTALYWYRQSLGQGPEFLIYFQGTGAADDSGLPNDRFFAVRPEGSVSTLKIQRTERGDSAVYLCASSLSPLAGRTDTQYFGPGTRLTVL.

This clonotype was seen a handful of times. CDR3 protein: CASRGDSYEQYF. The DNA of the CDR3 is TGTGCCAGCAGGGGGGACAGCTACGAGCAGTACTTC. The rearrangement links TRBV12-3 or TRBV12-4 to TRBJ2-7, with 7 bases that match TRBD1. Unmatched junction bases numbered 2, after V lost 6 bases and J lost 3 bases. This CDR3 has 12 residues.

This clonotype has only a few counts. This chain links TRBV5-1 with TRBJ2-1, with unresolved D. This CDR3 comprises 15 residues. Trimming took 4 bases from V and 1 from J, leaving 12 bases between them. Per germline, CDR1 SGHRS and CDR2 YFSETQ. The CDR3: CASSVAVGSYNEQFF. DNA of the CDR3: TGCGCCAGCAGCGTCGCGGTGGGTTCCTACAATGAGCAGTTCTTC.

This sequence joins TRBV6-2 or TRBV6-3 and TRBJ2-1; D is possibly TRBD1 (6 bases). The CDR3 is 14 amino acids. Germline loops: CDR1 MNHEY, CDR2 SVGEGT. The V end was cut by 6 bases, the J end by 1 base, with 10 bases between. The CDR3 here is CASRSQGSYNEQFF. The CDR3 bases are TGTGCCAGCAGATCACAGGGTTCCTACAATGAGCAGTTCTTC.